Each of the 8 T cell receptor beta chains below was sequenced from the same sample in a study of OX40 agonist ivuxolimab in advanced cancers. Assay used: immunoSEQ multiplex PCR; TCRdb lists only in-frame clones, some missing. The sample holds about 100,000 clones; under 95% are singletons and the top ten take 0.54%. The sample was CD4+ or CD8+ T cells sorted from blood, taken in a trial of the OX40 agonist ivuxolimab. These receptors were obtained from an adult with an advanced solid tumor such as melanoma, head and neck, liver or kidney cancer.

V usage is TRBV7-2 and J usage is TRBJ2-1; weak D call: TRBD2 (5 bases). V was shortened by 5 bases and J by 4 bases, with 12 bases between the two germline ends. Germline V lookup: CDR1 SGHTA, CDR2 FQGNSA. This CDR3 spans 14 amino acids. The CDR3 nucleotides are TGTGCCAGCAGCACCCGGACTCAGTACAATGAGCAGTTCTTC. Residues: CASSTRTQYNEQFF.

The genes are TRBV10-3 and TRBJ2-3; possible D gene TRBD2, 6 bases. V was clipped by 7 bases and J by 1 base, with 9 bases between them. The CDR3 is 13 residues long. Germline CDR1 ENHRY, CDR2 SYGVKD. The DNA of the CDR3 is TGTGCCATCAAGAGGGAGGGCACAGATACGCAGTATTTT. This codes for CAIKREGTDTQYF.

A few counts support this clone. The identical CDR3 is also encoded by other nucleotide sequences in the sample. The V call is TRBV28, the J call TRBJ2-7; D gene uncertain. This CDR3 has 12 residues. The V end lost 3 bases, the J end lost 3 bases, and 6 bases lay between the germline ends. CDR1 and CDR2 from the germline V gene are MDHEN and SYDVKM. This CDR3 reads CASSFQNYEQYF. As DNA, the CDR3 is TGTGCCAGCAGTTTTCAGAACTACGAGCAGTACTTC.

The rearrangement joins TRBV6-1 to TRBJ2-7, with D uncertain. CDR3 length: 11 residues. Trimming cost V 2 bases and J 4 bases, with 3 bases left between them. Looked up from germline, CDR1 is MNHNS and CDR2 is SASEGT. CDR3 region: CASSELYEQYF. The CDR3 DNA reads as TGTGCCAGCAGTGAACTGTACGAGCAGTACTTC.

The V gene is TRBV5-1, the J gene TRBJ2-2; 13 positions agree with TRBD2. V lost 2 bases and J lost 7; bases outside the gene matches: 8. Germline V gene sequence: CDR1 SGHRS, CDR2 YFSETQ. The length of the CDR3 is 17 residues. CDR3 DNA: TGCGCCAGCAGCTTTGATTCAGGACTAGCGGGAGTCGGGGAGCTGTTTTTT. It yields the protein CASSFDSGLAGVGELFF.

This clone has just a few counts. This rearrangement joins TRBV28 to TRBJ1-2; the D is unclear. Germline V gene data show CDR1 as MDHEN and CDR2 as SYDVKM. V was trimmed by 6 bases and J by 6 bases, leaving 5 bases between them. There are 10 residues in the CDR3. CDR3 bases: TGTGCCAGCAGACGAGATGGCTACACCTTC. Its translation is CASRRDGYTF.

The chain joins TRBV30 to TRBJ2-1; 10 bases are shared with TRBD2. This CDR3 is built from 15 residues. The germline gives CDR1 GTSNPN, CDR2 SVGIG (reference sequence). V trimming: 1 base; J trimming: 7 bases; junction bases outside the gene matches: 7. The CDR3 spells CAWSGSSGSVNEQFF. The CDR3 DNA is TGTGCCTGGAGTGGGTCTAGCGGGAGTGTGAATGAGCAGTTCTTC.

The chain combines TRBV28 with TRBJ1-2, with 10 nucleotides matching TRBD1. CDR3 length: 14 amino acids. Trimming cost V 7 bases and J 3 bases; bases outside gene matches: 5. Germline loops: CDR1 MDHEN, CDR2 SYDVKM. Here the CDR3 reads CASTPGQGYYGYTF. CDR3 sequence (DNA): TGTGCCAGCACACCGGGACAGGGGTACTATGGCTACACCTTC.